Following are 21 T cell receptor beta chains from one sample sequenced in a study of shared clonotypes between healthy human individuals. The assay was immunoSEQ multiplex PCR, and TCRdb's table has in-frame clones only and misses some. The table includes around 430,000 clones, 75% to 85% detected once. Specimen: PBMCs. The source of these receptors is a woman aged 40 to 49 in good health. Some clones in this sample may be carry-over from other donors' samples.

The rearrangement links TRBV5-4 to TRBJ2-7; 8 bases map to TRBD2. CDR3 length: 18 amino acids. Trimming at V came to 0 bases and at J to 0 bases, leaving 11 bases not matched to a gene. Per germline, CDR1 SGHNT and CDR2 YYREEE (reference sequence). The CDR3 coding sequence is TGTGCCAGCAGCTTGGGGTCTAGCGGGCAGTACTCCTCCTACGAGCAGTACTTC. This sequence encodes CASSLGSSGQYSSYEQYF.

The DNA of the CDR3 is TGTGCCAGCAGCCTATCCGTCCCGGCAGATACGCAGTATTTT. Its protein is CASSLSVPADTQYF. The chain joins TRBV7-9 to TRBJ2-3; D is uncertain. CDR1 is SEHNR and CDR2 is FQNEAQ in the germline V gene (reference sequence). The CDR3 has 14 amino acids. The V gene lost 5 bases and the J gene lost 4 bases, with 13 bases spanning the gap.

The rearrangement joins TRBV6-1 to TRBJ1-1; D gene ambiguous. The length of the CDR3 is 13 residues. The germline V gene encodes CDR1 MNHNS and CDR2 SASEGT. Trimming removed 5 bases from V and 1 base from J, with 8 bases in between. The chain's CDR3 is CASSTFRNTEAFF. For the CDR3, the DNA is TGTGCCAGCAGTACCTTCAGGAACACTGAAGCTTTCTTT.

CDR3 in amino acids: CASSLPGQGVYEQYF. Here the CDR3 DNA reads TGTGCCAGCAGTCTACCGGGACAGGGGGTTTACGAGCAGTACTTC. This rearrangement joins TRBV6-6 to TRBJ2-7, with 11 positions matching TRBD1. The CDR3 spans 15 residues. V lost 5 bases and J lost 4; bases outside the gene matches: 7. Looked up from germline, CDR1 is MNHNY and CDR2 is SVGAGI (reference sequence).

CDR3 region: CASRTRGSGANVLTF. Here the CDR3 DNA reads TGTGCCAGCAGAACCAGGGGCTCTGGGGCCAACGTCCTGACTTTC. V and J are TRBV28 and TRBJ2-6, with TRBD1 as a possible D gene (6 bases). Germline V gene lookup returns CDR1 MDHEN and CDR2 SYDVKM. The CDR3 length is 15 residues. V was cut by 6 bases and J by 0 bases, with 9 bases left in between.

With regard to this clone: Other nucleotide sequences in the sample specify the same CDR3. The V call is TRBV10-3, the J call TRBJ2-3, with no clear D. Germline CDR1 reads ENHRY; CDR2 reads SYGVKD. With 0 bases removed from V and 3 bases from J, the gap between germline ends came to 7 bases. This CDR3 contains 14 residues. CDR3: CAISESVGTDTQYF. CDR3 nucleotides: TGTGCCATCAGTGAGTCTGTGGGGACAGATACGCAGTATTTT.

This clone was observed a few times. The J gene is TRBJ1-3, the V gene TRBV30; the match to TRBD1 covers 8 bases. Trimming took 7 bases from V and 4 from J; bases not matched to a gene: 6. The germline V gene encodes CDR1 GTSNPN and CDR2 SVGIG (reference sequence). The CDR3 totals 13 residues. In nucleotides, the CDR3 is TGTGCCTTCCAGGGGGCGTTGGGAAACACCATATATTTT. It encodes CAFQGALGNTIYF.

J is TRBJ2-6 and V is TRBV30; D tentatively reads TRBD1 or TRBD2 (5 bases each). Germline V CDR1 and CDR2: GTSNPN, SVGIG (reference sequence). V was trimmed by 4 bases and J by 0 bases, leaving 13 bases between them. This CDR3 contains 16 residues. DNA of the CDR3: TGTGCCTGGACAGGGACCTCTAGCTCTGGGGCCAACGTCCTGACTTTC. It translates to CAWTGTSSSGANVLTF.

This clone appeared a single time. The chain recombines TRBV7-2 with TRBJ1-3; D uncertain. This CDR3 spans 14 amino acids. V lost 2 bases and J 1 base, leaving 6 bases between the germline ends. Germline V lookup: CDR1 SGHTA, CDR2 FQGNSA. The chain's CDR3 is CASSLTGSGNTIYF. DNA of the CDR3: TGTGCCAGCAGCTTAACCGGATCTGGAAACACCATATATTTT.

The rearrangement joins TRBV6-6 to TRBJ2-7, with TRBD1 matching over 10 bases. J lost 6 bases, V lost 0 bases, and 2 bases had no gene match. The CDR3 has 14 amino acids. Germline V gene lookup returns CDR1 MNHNY and CDR2 SVGAGI (reference sequence). The CDR3 DNA follows: TGTGCCAGCAGTTACTCGGGGACAGGGGTCGAGCAGTACTTC. It is translated as CASSYSGTGVEQYF.

This chain connects TRBV6-6 to TRBJ2-7; D not resolved. The V and J ends lost 5 bases and 0 bases respectively, with 14 bases between them. CDR3 size: 15 residues. CDR1 is MNHNY and CDR2 is SVGAGI in the germline V gene (reference sequence). The CDR3 bases are TGTGCCAGCAGTACTGGACCCCCGAGCTCCTACGAGCAGTACTTC. Protein sequence: CASSTGPPSSYEQYF.

CDR3 bases: TGTGCCAGCAGCCAAACAGGACAGTATGGCTACACCTTC. Protein sequence: CASSQTGQYGYTF. V usage is TRBV28 and J usage is TRBJ1-2; TRBD1 is a possible D gene (6 bases). V lost 6 bases and J 5 bases, leaving 13 bases between the germline ends. The CDR3 is 13 amino acids. Per the germline V gene, CDR1 is MDHEN and CDR2 is SYDVKM.

The rearrangement links TRBV7-9 to TRBJ1-5; D remains unclear. This CDR3 spans 14 amino acids. The V end was cut by 3 bases, the J end by 3 bases, with 9 bases between. Per germline, CDR1 SEHNR and CDR2 FQNEAQ (reference sequence). The CDR3 sequence is CASSLDRVNQPQHF. For the CDR3, the DNA is TGTGCCAGCAGCTTGGACCGGGTCAATCAGCCCCAGCATTTT.

This sequence joins TRBV28 and TRBJ2-7; 7 positions match TRBD1. Germline assignment: CDR1 MDHEN and CDR2 SYDVKM. J gave up 5 bases and V 5 bases, and 9 bases lay outside the gene matches. The CDR3 totals 14 residues. The chain's CDR3 is CASSQPQGVDEQYF. CDR3 nucleotides: TGTGCCAGCAGTCAGCCCCAGGGGGTCGACGAGCAGTACTTC.

V usage is TRBV28 and J usage is TRBJ2-2; 8 bases agree with TRBD2. The CDR3 length is 15 residues. Per the germline V gene, CDR1 is MDHEN and CDR2 is SYDVKM. After removal of 2 bases from V and 7 bases from J, the junction contained 6 bases not matched to a gene. The CDR3 reads CASSLPGGPVGELFF. The CDR3 nucleotides are TGTGCCAGCAGTTTACCGGGAGGGCCTGTCGGGGAGCTGTTTTTT.

The sample holds a few counts of this clone. V usage is TRBV5-4 and J usage is TRBJ2-4, with D perhaps matching TRBD2 (8 bases). Trimming left V 2 bases short and J 0 bases short, with 18 bases between. Germline-derived CDR1 and CDR2 are SGHNT and YYREEE (reference sequence). This CDR3 spans 18 amino acids. CDR3 region: CASSLSGSKGAAKNIQYF. In nucleotides, the CDR3 is TGTGCCAGCAGCTTAAGCGGGAGTAAGGGGGCAGCCAAAAACATTCAGTACTTC.

The chain's CDR3 is CASSGQGISLAYEQYF. The DNA of the CDR3 is TGTGCCAGCAGCGGACAGGGGATATCTCTGGCCTACGAGCAGTACTTC. The rearrangement joins TRBV27 to TRBJ2-7, with 9 bases lining up with TRBD1. There are 16 residues in the CDR3. Looked up from germline, CDR1 is MNHEY and CDR2 is SMNVEV (reference sequence). The V segment lost 6 bases and the J segment 2 bases; nucleotides outside the gene matches: 11.

The chain carries TRBV6-6 and TRBJ2-7; maybe TRBD1 (6 bases). In germline, CDR1 is MNHNY, CDR2 SVGAGI (reference sequence). This CDR3 is 13 amino acids long. V was cut by 4 bases and J by 5 bases, with 12 bases left in between. CDR3 coding DNA: TGTGCCAGCAGTTGGAGCAGGGACAACGAGCAGTACTTC. Protein sequence: CASSWSRDNEQYF.

In regard to this clone: Other nucleotide sequences in the sample specify the same CDR3. This chain links TRBV29-1 with TRBJ1-5; TRBD1 might be the D (5 bases). This CDR3 is built from 13 residues. The V end was cut by 4 bases, the J end by 3 bases, with 10 bases between. Germline V gives CDR1 SQVTM, CDR2 ANQGSEA. CDR3 nucleotides: TGCAGCGTTGCCGGACAAGTCAATCAGCCCCAGCATTTT. Its translation is CSVAGQVNQPQHF. Full variable domain (missing parts from reference TRBV29-1 and TRBJ1-5): SAVISQKPSRDICQRGTSLTIQCQVDSQVTMMFWYRQQPGQSLTLIATANQGSEATYESGFVIDKFPISRPNLTFSTLTVSNMSPEDSSIYLCSVAGQVNQPQHFGDGTRLSIL.

The genes are TRBV15 and TRBJ2-3; weak D call: TRBD2 (5 bases). Trimming stripped 5 bases from V and 4 bases from J, with 16 bases between. This CDR3 is 15 amino acids long. The V gene's germline CDR1 is LNHNV and CDR2 YYDKDF (reference sequence). The DNA of the CDR3 is TGTGCCACCAGCCCCCGGAGGATTGGCTCAGATACGCAGTATTTT. Its translation is CATSPRRIGSDTQYF.

V usage is TRBV19 and J usage is TRBJ2-2, with a possible D match to TRBD2 (6 bases). The CDR3 is 15 residues long. From germline, CDR1 is LNHDA and CDR2 SQIVND (reference sequence). Trimming took 4 bases from V and 7 from J, leaving 16 bases between them. The CDR3 sequence is CASSTGGRGIGELFF. The CDR3 DNA is TGTGCCAGTAGTACCGGTGGGCGCGGGATCGGGGAGCTGTTTTTT. The whole variable domain, filled in from reference TRBV19 and TRBJ2-2, reads DGGITQSPKYLFRKEGQNVTLSCEQNLNHDAMYWYRQDPGQGLRLIYYSQIVNDFQKGDIAEGYSVSREKKESFPLTVTSAQKNPTAFYLCASSTGGRGIGELFFGEGSRLTVL.